The clone carrying this T cell receptor beta chain has at least ten counts. The entry originates in a study of CD8+CD57+ T cells in acquired aplastic anemia. Study at large: An average of about 10.8 million reads for CD4+ cells was obtained from healthy donors.

The germline V and J ends were trimmed by 8 bases and 0 bases, with 8 bases remaining between them. CDR3 size: 13 residues. The germline gives CDR1 SNHLY, CDR2 FYNNEI. Genomic DNA acted as the template from which TCR beta VDJ combination and CDR3 sequence profiling were carried out. TCRdb passed the reads through MiXCR, listing each CDR3 protein once. The data show roughly 130,000 distinct CDR3 sequences, about 46% seen once. Material: sorted CD4+, CD8+, or CD8+CD57+ T cells (not recorded which) from PBMCs. This clonotype originated in a human donor in good health, serving as a control. V and J are TRBV2 and TRBJ1-3, with D unresolved. CDR3 DNA sequence: TGTGCCAGCCGACGGAGCTCTGGAAACACCATATATTTT. Translated: CASRRSSGNTIYF.